These T cell receptor beta chains were read from a single sample in a study of T-cell memory formation after mild COVID-19. TCRdb recomputed calls from the 5' RACE reads with MiXCR, one row per CDR3 protein. The sample gives about 200,000 distinct CDR3 sequences, 9% to 10% of which show up once; 3.5% to 4% is in the top ten. The sequencing sample was made of PBMCs or a T cell subset sorted from them (not recorded which). The source is a man aged 18 to 30 who had mild COVID-19 (a few samples of this study predate the infection). Cell type and time point are not known. Both conserved end residues are part of each CDR3. D genes are given only for firm matches. Only part of the rows carry a size: once, few, many, or a class if the clone is expanded.

v_gene	j_gene	d_gene	abundance	CDR3nt	CDR3aa
TRBV5-1	TRBJ1-2	-	few	TGCGCCAGCAGCTTGGTCCTACAGGTCGGCTACACCTTC	CASSLVLQVGYTF
TRBV7-2	TRBJ2-3	TRBD1	few	TGTGCCAGCAGGACAGGGGGACAGCACACAGATACGCAGTATTTT	CASRTGGQHTDTQYF
TRBV18	TRBJ2-5	-	-	TGTGCCAGCTCCAGCGAGACTTGGGGGGAGACCCAGTACTTC	CASSSETWGETQYF
TRBV11-1	TRBJ2-5	-	-	TGTGCCAGCAGCTGGTGGGGAGCGGCCCAAGAGACCCAGTACTTC	CASSWWGAAQETQYF
TRBV27	TRBJ2-3	TRBD2	few	TGTGCCTCCGCGGCTAGCGGGGTACCCGGTGCGCAGTATTTT	CASAASGVPGAQYF
TRBV7-8	TRBJ2-3	-	-	TGTGCCAGCAGCTTAGAAACACCTTACCTTATCACAGATACGCAGTATTTT	CASSLETPYLITDTQYF
TRBV11-2	TRBJ1-2	-	few	TGTGCCAGCAGCCGGTCCGGACAGACTAACTATGGCTACACCTTC	CASSRSGQTNYGYTF
TRBV7-2	TRBJ1-1	-	few	TGTGCCAGCAGCTCACATGGGGGGCTGGGGACTGAAGCTTTCTTT	CASSSHGGLGTEAFF
TRBV6-2/TRBV6-3	TRBJ2-5	-	-	TGTGCCAGCAGTTACGACTACCCTAGGACCCAGTACTTC	CASSYDYPRTQYF
TRBV18	TRBJ1-4	-	many	TGTGCCAGCGCCCGGGACAACAATGAAAAACTGTTTTTT	CASARDNNEKLFF
TRBV20-1	TRBJ2-1	-	-	TGCAGTGCTAGGTCCAAACAGGGTTTGTCGGGGAATGAGCAGTTCTTC	CSARSKQGLSGNEQFF
TRBV6-5	TRBJ1-5	TRBD1	-	TGTGCCAGCAGCCGGACAGGGCTTCAGCCCCAGCATTTT	CASSRTGLQPQHF
TRBV11-2	TRBJ1-5	-	many	TGTGCCAGCAGCTACCGGGATCAGCCCCAGCATTTT	CASSYRDQPQHF
TRBV12-3/TRBV12-4	TRBJ1-5	-	many	TGTGCCAGCAGTTCGTCAGACAATCAGCCCCAGCATTTT	CASSSSDNQPQHF
TRBV12-3/TRBV12-4	TRBJ1-1	-	-	TGTGCCAGCAGTTTAGGACAGCTAGCTGAAGCTTTCTTT	CASSLGQLAEAFF
TRBV2	TRBJ2-2	-	-	TGTGCCAGCGTCCCCATAGGGGGGAGTCTCGCCGGGGAGCTGTTTTTT	CASVPIGGSLAGELFF
TRBV11-2	TRBJ1-3	TRBD1	few	TGTGCCAGCAGTAAACAGGGGCCCAAGGATGGAAACACCATATATTTT	CASSKQGPKDGNTIYF
TRBV5-1	TRBJ1-2	-	many	TGCGCCAGCAGCTTGGGGACAAGCCGCCTCTATGGCTACACCTTC	CASSLGTSRLYGYTF
TRBV6-5	TRBJ1-3	TRBD1	-	TGTGCCAGCACGGACAGGGTGGGAAACACCATATATTTT	CASTDRVGNTIYF
TRBV5-1	TRBJ1-5	-	-	TGCGCCAGCAGCTCGGACGGAGTCAATCAGCCCCAGCATTTT	CASSSDGVNQPQHF
TRBV7-6	TRBJ2-2	-	many	TGTGCCAGCAGCTTAGTGAGGGGCGTCACCGGGGAGCTGTTTTTT	CASSLVRGVTGELFF
TRBV5-1	TRBJ1-1	TRBD1	many	TGCGCCAGCAGCTCCCTGGGACAGGGGGCGTCTGGCACTGAAGCTTTCTTT	CASSSLGQGASGTEAFF
TRBV5-1	TRBJ2-5	TRBD2	-	TGCGCCAGCAGCCTGGGACTAGCGGGGGGTAATTCAGAGACCCAGTACTTC	CASSLGLAGGNSETQYF
TRBV15	TRBJ2-1	TRBD1	few	TGTGCCACCAGCAGAGACCCCGCCGACAGGGGATACAATGAGCAGTTCTTC	CATSRDPADRGYNEQFF
TRBV7-9	TRBJ1-1	-	few	TGTGCCAGCAGTTCAGCCCACACTGAAGTTTTCTTT	CASSSAHTEVFF
TRBV11-2	TRBJ1-5	-	-	TGTGCCAGCAGCTACTCCCTAGATGGCAATCAGCCCCAGCATTTT	CASSYSLDGNQPQHF
TRBV14	TRBJ2-1	TRBD2	few	TGTGCCAGCAGCCAAGTTGGCGGCGGGGGGGCGCGATACAATGAGCAGTTCTTC	CASSQVGGGGARYNEQFF
TRBV5-1	TRBJ2-1	-	-	TGCGCCAGCAACCAGGGGTATGAGCAGTTCTTC	CASNQGYEQFF
TRBV7-9	TRBJ2-1	-	many	TGTGCCAGCAGCAGATGGCGGGGTAGCTCCTACAATGAGCAGTTCTTC	CASSRWRGSSYNEQFF
TRBV4-1	TRBJ2-5	-	-	TGCGCCAGCAGCCAAGATAGGGTTTCAGAGACCCAGTACTTC	CASSQDRVSETQYF
TRBV5-6	TRBJ1-2	-	few	TGTGCCAGCAGCTTGGGGACACATGACCCTGGCTACACCTTC	CASSLGTHDPGYTF
TRBV12-3/TRBV12-4	TRBJ2-3	TRBD1	few	TGTGCCAGCAGTAGAGACAGGGGCGGCACAGATACGCAGTATTTT	CASSRDRGGTDTQYF
TRBV9	TRBJ2-3	-	few	TGTGCCAGCAGCGTACAGGGGTCCCTCCCAGATACGCAGTATTTT	CASSVQGSLPDTQYF
TRBV2	TRBJ1-2	-	-	TGTGCCAGCAGTGAGCAGGGTTCTAACTATGGCTACACCTTC	CASSEQGSNYGYTF
TRBV7-2	TRBJ2-5	-	-	TGTGCCAGCAGCTCTCAGAGATCTGCGGAGACCCAGTACTTC	CASSSQRSAETQYF
TRBV27	TRBJ1-2	-	few	TGTGCCAGCAGTTCCCGAACAAGAGGGCAGGAATATGGCTACACCTTC	CASSSRTRGQEYGYTF
TRBV5-4	TRBJ2-5	TRBD1	-	TGTGCCAGCAGCACGGGACAGCAAGAGACCCAGTACTTC	CASSTGQQETQYF
TRBV18	TRBJ1-2	-	few	TGTGCCAGCTCACCATCAGGACAGCTACTTTATAACTATGGCTACACCTTC	CASSPSGQLLYNYGYTF
TRBV5-5	TRBJ2-3	-	many	TGTGCCAGCAGCTCAGGATGGCAGCCGGCTAGTCCAGATACGCAGTATTTT	CASSSGWQPASPDTQYF
TRBV2	TRBJ1-1	TRBD1	-	TGTGCCAGCACCAAACAGGGGGAAGGAGCTTTCTTT	CASTKQGEGAFF
TRBV18	TRBJ2-3	-	many	TGTGCCAGCTCCCCAGGGTTGGAGTATACAGATACGCAGTATTTT	CASSPGLEYTDTQYF
TRBV7-8	TRBJ1-1	-	few	TGTGCCAGCAGCTTAACGTCTCGGGGGGCTGGAGCTTTCTTT	CASSLTSRGAGAFF
TRBV20-1	TRBJ2-2	TRBD2	-	TGCAGTGCTGAGATTCCGGGACTAGCATCCGGGGAGCTGTTTTTT	CSAEIPGLASGELFF
TRBV7-2	TRBJ2-7	TRBD2	few	TGTGCCAGCAGCTTAGGTACTAGCGGTCCCTACGAGCAGTACTTC	CASSLGTSGPYEQYF
TRBV4-3	TRBJ2-7	-	-	TGCGCCAGCAGCCGAATTACAGGCCCCTACGAGCAGTACTTC	CASSRITGPYEQYF
TRBV7-2	TRBJ1-1	-	many	TGTGCCAGCAGCTCAGACGGCAACACTGAAGCTTTCTTT	CASSSDGNTEAFF
TRBV27	TRBJ1-2	-	few	TGTGCCAGCAGTTACAGGGACGGCTATGGCTACACCTTC	CASSYRDGYGYTF
TRBV6-5	TRBJ2-3	TRBD2	-	TGTGCCAGCCGCCGGAGTAGCGGGGGGGCCTCGGATACGCAGTATTTT	CASRRSSGGASDTQYF
TRBV30	TRBJ2-2	-	once	TGTGCCTGGAGTGTGGACAGACACACCGGGGAGCTGTTTTTT	CAWSVDRHTGELFF
TRBV5-1	TRBJ2-3	TRBD2	many	TGCGCCAGCAGCTCGGGAGGGTCGGATACGCAGTATTTT	CASSSGGSDTQYF
TRBV10-1	TRBJ2-3	-	many	TGCGCCAGCAGTGAGGGACAAGTCACAGATACGCAGTATTTT	CASSEGQVTDTQYF
TRBV6-5	TRBJ1-3	-	many	TGTGCCAGCAGTTACGGTTCCCAGACTGGAAACACCATATATTTT	CASSYGSQTGNTIYF
TRBV11-2	TRBJ2-3	TRBD1	many	TGTGCCAGCAGCTCCGGGACAGGGAGCACAGATACGCAGTATTTT	CASSSGTGSTDTQYF
TRBV12-3/TRBV12-4	TRBJ1-1	-	many	TGTGCCAGCAGTTTGATCGAGGTACTTGGGACTGAAGCTTTCTTT	CASSLIEVLGTEAFF
TRBV7-2	TRBJ1-2	-	few	TGTGCCAGCAGCCATGTCACCGGGTCCTATGGCTACACCTTC	CASSHVTGSYGYTF